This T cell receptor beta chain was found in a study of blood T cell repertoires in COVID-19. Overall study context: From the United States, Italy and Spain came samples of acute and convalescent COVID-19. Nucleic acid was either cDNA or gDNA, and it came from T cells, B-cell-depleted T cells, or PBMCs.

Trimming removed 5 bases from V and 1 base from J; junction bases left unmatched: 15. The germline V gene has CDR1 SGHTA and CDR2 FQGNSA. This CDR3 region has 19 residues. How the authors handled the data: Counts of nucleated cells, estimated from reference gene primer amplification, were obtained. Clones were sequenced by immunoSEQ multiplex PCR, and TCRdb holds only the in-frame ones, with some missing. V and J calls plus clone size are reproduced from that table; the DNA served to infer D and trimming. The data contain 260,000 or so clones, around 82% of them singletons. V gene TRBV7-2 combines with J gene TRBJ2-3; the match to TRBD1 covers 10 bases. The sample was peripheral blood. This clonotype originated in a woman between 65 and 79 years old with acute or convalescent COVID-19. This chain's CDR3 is CASSPRDRGMSYGTDTQYF. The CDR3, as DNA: TGTGCCAGCAGCCCTCGGGACAGGGGTATGAGTTATGGCACAGATACGCAGTATTTT.